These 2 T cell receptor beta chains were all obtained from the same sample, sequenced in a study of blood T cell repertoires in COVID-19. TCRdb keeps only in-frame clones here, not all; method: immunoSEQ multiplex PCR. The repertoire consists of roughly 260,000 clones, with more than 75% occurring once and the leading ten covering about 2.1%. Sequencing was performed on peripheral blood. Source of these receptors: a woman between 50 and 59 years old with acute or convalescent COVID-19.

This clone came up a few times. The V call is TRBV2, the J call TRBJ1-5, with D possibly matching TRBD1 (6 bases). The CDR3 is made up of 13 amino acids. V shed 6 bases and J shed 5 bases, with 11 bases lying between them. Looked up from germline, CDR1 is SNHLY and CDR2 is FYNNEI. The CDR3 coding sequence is TGTGCCAGCAGGCGGGGGGGCGATCAGCCCCAGCATTTT. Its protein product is CASRRGGDQPQHF.

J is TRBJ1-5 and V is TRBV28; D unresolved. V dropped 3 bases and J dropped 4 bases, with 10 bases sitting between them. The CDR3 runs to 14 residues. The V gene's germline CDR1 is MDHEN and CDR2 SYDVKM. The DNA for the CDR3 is TGTGCCAGCAGTTTGCCTGAGAGTAATCAGCCCCAGCATTTT. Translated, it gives CASSLPESNQPQHF.